The present TCR beta chain was sequenced within a study of human T cells and chemical hapten exposure. About the study: On the upper back, patch tests were applied with 0.01% DPC and read at 6 days.

This clonotype was picked up a small number of times. Time point noted: patch test 2, 6 weeks after DPC sensitization. Described treatment: therapeutic diphenylcyclopropenone sensitization with weekly scalp DPC. Patients had alopecia, were aged 18 to 70, and were not pregnant. Unique molecular identifiers were linked by the library to individual cDNA molecules. In TCRdb, the RACE reads were re-called with MiXCR into one record per CDR3 protein. The sample shows 80,000 to 95,000 distinct CDR3 sequences, 9.5% to 13% of them seen only once. The starting material was whole blood, obtained in connection with sensitization to the hapten diphenylcyclopropenone (DPC). This receptor was obtained from a man between 18 and 35 years old with alopecia areata. Some clones in this sample may be carry-over from other donors' samples.

Here the CDR3 reads CASSLAGNTDTQYF. The CDR3, as DNA: TGTGCCAGCAGTTTAGCGGGTAACACAGATACGCAGTATTTT. The chain carries TRBV12-3 or TRBV12-4 and TRBJ2-3; the D is unclear. V was shortened by 0 bases and J by 2 bases, with 6 bases between the two germline ends. The CDR3 extends over 14 amino acids.